A selection of T cell receptor beta chains follows, all from one sample in a study of T cell responses to AZD1222 COVID-19 vaccine. Assay: immunoSEQ multiplex PCR; the TCRdb copy retains only in-frame clones and omits some. The sample records more than 150,000 clones, 94% being singletons. The source material was peripheral blood, sampled on day 0 of AZD1222 vaccination. The source of these receptors is an adult in good health. Both conserved end residues are part of each CDR3. Fields, in order: CDR3 protein, V gene, J gene.

CDR3: CASTVLGSNQPQHF; V: TRBV2; J: TRBJ1-5
CDR3: CASRTGGVGNQPQHF; V: TRBV6-5; J: TRBJ1-5
CDR3: CASSSYGVLGNTIYF; V: TRBV5-4; J: TRBJ1-3
CDR3: CASSFPGASPLHF; V: TRBV12-3/TRBV12-4; J: TRBJ1-6
CDR3: CASSVGGGTYEQYF; V: TRBV9; J: TRBJ2-7
CDR3: CASRPSWTEAFF; V: TRBV19; J: TRBJ1-1
CDR3: CASSPGQGWSEAFF; V: TRBV18; J: TRBJ1-1
CDR3: CASSSGQGRGQETQYF; V: TRBV5-4; J: TRBJ2-5
CDR3: CASSFGGDEQFF; V: TRBV5-5; J: TRBJ2-1
CDR3: CASSLRGANYGYTF; V: TRBV27; J: TRBJ1-2
CDR3: CASSFTQTTGELFF; V: TRBV7-3; J: TRBJ2-2
CDR3: CASSQDPPLAGGFYNEQFF; V: TRBV4-3; J: TRBJ2-1
CDR3: CASSARLADTQYF; V: TRBV9; J: TRBJ2-3
CDR3: CASKRDVVTELFF; V: TRBV28; J: TRBJ2-2
CDR3: CASSLPPGLGGYTF; V: TRBV28; J: TRBJ1-2
CDR3: CASSLGTGANVLTF; V: TRBV28; J: TRBJ2-6
CDR3: CATSDSERETQYF; V: TRBV24-1; J: TRBJ2-5
CDR3: CASSPGLAGGLHEQFF; V: TRBV6-2/TRBV6-3; J: TRBJ2-1
CDR3: CASRLTGQAGNTIYF; V: TRBV6-5; J: TRBJ1-3
CDR3: CASRRGPRHSDGYTF; V: TRBV7-8; J: TRBJ1-2
CDR3: CASSSTRGSNYGYTF; V: TRBV7-9; J: TRBJ1-2
CDR3: CASSPPGADGYTF; V: TRBV7-6; J: TRBJ1-2
CDR3: CASSYSIAGAYGYTF; V: TRBV6-2/TRBV6-3; J: TRBJ1-2
CDR3: CASSLRRTNTGELFF; V: TRBV18; J: TRBJ2-2